This TCR beta chain was identified in a study of T cells in localized non-small cell lung cancer. A remark on this clone: No antigen is known for it.

General study findings and limits: Tumor trailed uninvolved adjacent lung in T cell clonality, which peaked there.

Clones were read by immunoSEQ multiplex PCR, and TCRdb kept only the in-frame ones, dropping some. The repertoire consists of 45,000 to 70,000 clones, with about nine tenths occurring once and the leading ten covering roughly 5.5%. The source is a woman aged 40-69 years with stage I lung adenocarcinoma. Sequencing was performed on peripheral blood, taken before any cancer treatment.

The CDR3 nucleotides read TGTGCCAGCAGCGTAGCCGGGACAGGGAACATTCAGTACTTC. Translating it yields CASSVAGTGNIQYF. This chain links TRBV9 with TRBJ2-4; TRBD1 agrees at 9 bases. V lost 0 bases and J lost 7; bases outside the gene matches: 2. The CDR3 sequence is 14 residues long. Germline loops: CDR1 SGDLS, CDR2 YYNGEE.